The 16 T cell receptor beta chains in this list originate from one sample, sequenced in a study of blood T cell repertoires in COVID-19. The table came from immunoSEQ multiplex PCR; TCRdb's copy has only in-frame clones and leaves some out. This sample has tens of thousands of clones; roughly 85% occur once, and the top ten carry roughly 2%. The sequenced sample consisted of peripheral blood. Receptors originate from a man aged 30 to 45 with acute or convalescent COVID-19.

This clone has a handful of counts. The genes are TRBV29-1 and TRBJ1-5; a possible D gene is TRBD1 (6 bases). In germline, CDR1 is SQVTM, CDR2 ANQGSEA. The V and J ends lost 7 bases and 3 bases respectively, with 13 bases between them. This CDR3 contains 13 residues. As DNA, the CDR3 is TGCAGCGCCCTGGGGGACATCAATCAGCCCCAGCATTTT. As protein: CSALGDINQPQHF.

The gene calls are TRBV19 and TRBJ1-2, with unresolved D. Trimming shortened V by 4 bases and J by 0 bases, and 12 bases separated the two germline ends. The CDR3 length is 15 residues. Germline CDR1 reads LNHDA; CDR2 reads SQIVND (reference sequence). The CDR3 loop is CASSTLGETNYGYTF. The CDR3 nucleotides read TGTGCCAGTAGTACCCTAGGTGAAACTAACTATGGCTACACCTTC.

This sequence joins TRBV3-1 (or the pseudogene TRBV3-2) and TRBJ1-2; TRBD1 matches 7 bases. Germline V CDR1 and CDR2: LGHDT, YNNKEL (reference sequence). CDR3 length: 13 amino acids. With V trimmed by 2 bases and J by 8 bases, 5 bases remained unmatched. CDR3 DNA sequence: TGTGCCAGCAGCCAACAGGGGGTGGGCGGCTACACCTTC. This encodes CASSQQGVGGYTF.

The rearrangement uses TRBV3-1 (or the pseudogene TRBV3-2) and TRBJ1-2; 8 bases align to TRBD1. CDR1 is LGHDT, CDR2 YNNKEL, per germline (reference sequence). Losses at the gene ends were 6 bases for V and 4 bases for J; bases not matched to a gene: 7. The CDR3 contains 14 residues. CDR3 in DNA: TGTGCCAGCAGGCCAGGGGGCGTAAGCTATGGCTACACCTTC. Translation: CASRPGGVSYGYTF.

Here the CDR3 DNA reads TGTGCCAGCAGACCAAGAGACACCGGGGAGCTGTTTTTT. It is translated as CASRPRDTGELFF. The chain couples TRBV6-6 to TRBJ2-2; D is uncertain. The CDR3 totals 13 residues. Trimming shortened V by 6 bases and J by 3 bases, and 8 bases separated the two germline ends. Germline CDR1 reads MNHNY; CDR2 reads SVGAGI (reference sequence).

This clone occurred a few times. The chain links TRBV2 to TRBJ2-7; a weak D match, TRBD2 (6 bases). The ends were cut back, 8 bases at V and 3 bases at J, with 20 bases in the middle. This CDR3 comprises 15 residues. CDR1 SNHLY and CDR2 FYNNEI come from the germline V gene. In DNA, the CDR3 is TGTGCCAGCCGAGTTAAGGGTTCGGGACTCTACGAGCAGTACGTC. Its protein is CASRVKGSGLYEQYV.

This chain joins TRBV6-5 and TRBJ1-2; 7 bases fit TRBD1. The trim removed 5 bases at V and 4 bases at J, leaving 7 bases unmatched. Per the germline V gene, CDR1 is MNHEY and CDR2 is SVGAGI. The CDR3 has 14 amino acids. The CDR3 loop is CASSTPRTGYGYTF. The CDR3, as DNA: TGTGCCAGCAGTACCCCCCGGACAGGCTATGGCTACACCTTC.

V usage is TRBV5-1 and J usage is TRBJ1-1; 8 nucleotides match TRBD1. Germline CDR1 is SGHRS and CDR2 is YFSETQ. The CDR3 contains 15 residues. V was clipped by 3 bases and J by 1 base; unmatched bases: 5. The CDR3 DNA reads as TGCGCCAGCAGCTCCCCGGACAGGGCGAACACTGAAGCTTTCTTT. The encoded protein is CASSSPDRANTEAFF.

The chain links TRBV28 to TRBJ1-6, with D perhaps matching TRBD1 (6 bases). Germline loops: CDR1 MDHEN, CDR2 SYDVKM. CDR3 length equals 17 residues. Trimming removed 4 bases from V and 0 bases from J, with 13 bases in between. The CDR3 sequence: CASSSRQASSYNSPLHF. The CDR3 DNA reads TGTGCCAGCAGTTCAAGACAGGCGAGCTCCTATAATTCACCCCTCCACTTT. The variable domain in full, with the rest retrieved from reference TRBV28 and TRBJ1-6, is DVKVTQSSRYLVKRTGEKVFLECVQDMDHENMFWYRQDPGLGLRLIYFSYDVKMKEKGDIPEGYSVSREKKERFSLILESASTNQTSMYLCASSSRQASSYNSPLHFGNGTRLTVT.

V gene TRBV9 combines with J gene TRBJ1-2; D unclear. The V end was cut by 6 bases, the J end by 4 bases, with 10 bases between. The germline gives CDR1 SGDLS, CDR2 YYNGEE. The CDR3 totals 12 residues. The CDR3 loop reads CASTRSTYGYTF. The CDR3 DNA follows: TGTGCCAGCACCCGATCTACCTATGGCTACACCTTC.

The CDR3 DNA is TGTGCCACCAGTGGCTTAACTAGCGGCCAAGAGACCCAGTACTTC. As protein: CATSGLTSGQETQYF. This chain connects TRBV24-1 to TRBJ2-5, with 8 bases lining up with TRBD2. The V and J ends lost 5 bases and 1 base, in that order; junction bases with no gene match: 5. The germline gives CDR1 KGHDR, CDR2 SFDVKD. This CDR3 comprises 15 residues.

The V call is TRBV24-1, the J call TRBJ2-3; 15 positions match TRBD2. The trim removed 4 bases at V and 7 bases at J, leaving 5 bases unmatched. This CDR3 has 16 amino acids. CDR1 is KGHDR and CDR2 is SFDVKD in the germline V gene. CDR3 DNA sequence: TGTGCCACCAGTGAGGGGACTAGCGGGAGGCTTTATACGCAGTATTTT. Its protein product is CATSEGTSGRLYTQYF.

V gene TRBV5-1 combines with J gene TRBJ1-1, with D maybe TRBD1 (5 bases). The germline V gene has CDR1 SGHRS and CDR2 YFSETQ. Trimming stripped 2 bases from V and 1 base from J, with 12 bases between. This CDR3 has 15 amino acids. In nucleotides, the CDR3 is TGCGCCAGCAGCTTAGACAGTCCCGAGAACACTGAAGCTTTCTTT. Amino acids: CASSLDSPENTEAFF.

The gene calls are TRBV18 and TRBJ1-1, with 9 bases identical to TRBD1. After removal of 3 bases from V and 3 bases from J, the junction contained 5 bases not matched to a gene. Germline V gene data show CDR1 as KGHSH and CDR2 as LQKENI. CDR3 length equals 15 residues. CDR3 bases: TGTGCCAGCTCACCGAGGGGACAGGGATACACTGAAGCTTTCTTT. Protein sequence: CASSPRGQGYTEAFF.

The chain's CDR3 is CASSSKVGTSRDEQYF. The DNA of the CDR3 is TGTGCCAGCAGCTCCAAGGTGGGGACTAGCAGAGACGAGCAGTACTTC. J is TRBJ2-7 and V is TRBV9; 9 nucleotides match TRBD2. In germline, CDR1 is SGDLS, CDR2 YYNGEE. The CDR3 runs to 16 residues. The J segment lost 5 bases and the V segment lost 4 bases, leaving 13 bases of the junction unmatched.

CDR3 amino acids: CASSPSQGGVAKNIQYF. DNA for the CDR3: TGTGCCAGCAGCCCGTCCCAGGGAGGTGTAGCCAAAAACATTCAGTACTTC. V and J are TRBV11-2 and TRBJ2-4; a weak D match, TRBD2 (6 bases). The length of the CDR3 is 17 residues. Looked up from germline, CDR1 is SGHAT and CDR2 is FQNNGV. V was cut by 5 bases and J by 0 bases, with 17 bases left in between.